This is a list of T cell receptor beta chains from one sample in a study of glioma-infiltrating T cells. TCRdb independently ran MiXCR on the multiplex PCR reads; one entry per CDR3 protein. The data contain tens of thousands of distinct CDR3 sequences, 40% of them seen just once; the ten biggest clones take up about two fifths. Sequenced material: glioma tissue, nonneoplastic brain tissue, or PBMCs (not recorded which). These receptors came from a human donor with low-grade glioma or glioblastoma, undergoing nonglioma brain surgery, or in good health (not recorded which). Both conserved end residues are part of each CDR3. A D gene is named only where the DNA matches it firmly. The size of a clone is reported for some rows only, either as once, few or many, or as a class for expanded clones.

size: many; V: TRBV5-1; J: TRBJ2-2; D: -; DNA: TGCGCCAGCAGCCTAGACTCGAACACCGGGGAGCTGTTTTTT; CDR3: CASSLDSNTGELFF
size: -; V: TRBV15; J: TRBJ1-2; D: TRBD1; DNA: TGTGCCACCAGCAGAGGCGGGACAGGGGCTAGCTACACCTTC; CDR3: CATSRGGTGASYTF
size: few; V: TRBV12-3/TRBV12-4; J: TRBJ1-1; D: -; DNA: TGTGCCAGCTCCCGCAGGGAGGGAAACACTGAAGCTTTCTTT; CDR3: CASSRREGNTEAFF
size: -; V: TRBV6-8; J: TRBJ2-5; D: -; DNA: TGTGCCAGCAGTTACCCGACAGAGACCCAGTACTTC; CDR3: CASSYPTETQYF
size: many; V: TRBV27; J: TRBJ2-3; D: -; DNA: TGTGCCAGCAGTTTAGGATACACTAGCACAGATACGCAGTATTTT; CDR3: CASSLGYTSTDTQYF
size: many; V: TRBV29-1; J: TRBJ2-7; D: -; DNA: TGCAGCGTGGGGGCCGGGGGGAGCTCCTACGAGCAGTACTTC; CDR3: CSVGAGGSSYEQYF
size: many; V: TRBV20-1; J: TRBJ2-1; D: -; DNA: TGCAGTGCTAGAGATCCTCAACGGGGGCCTACGGATGAGCAGTTCTTC; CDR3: CSARDPQRGPTDEQFF
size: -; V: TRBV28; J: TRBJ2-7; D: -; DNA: TGTGCCAGCAGTTTGAGCTCCTACAACGAGAAGTACTTC; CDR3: CASSLSSYNEKYF
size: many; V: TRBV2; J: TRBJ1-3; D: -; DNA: TGTGCCAGCAGTGAAGGGCCGGGAAGCACCATATATTTT; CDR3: CASSEGPGSTIYF
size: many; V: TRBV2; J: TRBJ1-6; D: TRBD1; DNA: TGTGCCAGCGAAAAAGGGGGACAGGGACGATCACCCCTCCACTTT; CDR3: CASEKGGQGRSPLHF
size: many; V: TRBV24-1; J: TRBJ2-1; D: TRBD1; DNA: TGTGCCACCAGCCCACAGGGGGCTGGGCAGTTCTTC; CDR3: CATSPQGAGQFF
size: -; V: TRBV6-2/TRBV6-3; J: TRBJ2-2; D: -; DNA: TGTGCCAGCAGCAGGGTACCCGGGGAGCTGTTTTTT; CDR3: CASSRVPGELFF
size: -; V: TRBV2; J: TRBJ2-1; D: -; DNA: TGTGCCAGCAGTGGAACAGGCAATGAGCAGTTCTTC; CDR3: CASSGTGNEQFF
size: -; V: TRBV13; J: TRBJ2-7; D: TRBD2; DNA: TGTGCCAGCAGCGGACTAGCGGGGGTCTCCTACGAGCAGTGCTTC; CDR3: CASSGLAGVSYEQCF
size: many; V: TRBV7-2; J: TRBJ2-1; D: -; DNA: -; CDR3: CASSLEVGGGAYLVF
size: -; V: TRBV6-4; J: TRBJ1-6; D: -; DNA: TGTGCCAGCAGTGAAGCGGGGGGGATACCCCTCCACTTT; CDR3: CASSEAGGIPLHF
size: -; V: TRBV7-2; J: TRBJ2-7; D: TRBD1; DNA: TGTGCCAGCAGCCCGAGGACCGGGACAGGACGTAACGAGCAGTACTTC; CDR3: CASSPRTGTGRNEQYF
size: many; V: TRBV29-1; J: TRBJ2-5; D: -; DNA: TGCAGCGTTGAGTCACTAGGTAGAGAGACCCAGTACTTC; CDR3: CSVESLGRETQYF
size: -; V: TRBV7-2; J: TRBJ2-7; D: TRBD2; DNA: TGTGCCAGCAGCTTAGGCGTAGCGGGAGGGTACGAGCAGTACTTC; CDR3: CASSLGVAGGYEQYF
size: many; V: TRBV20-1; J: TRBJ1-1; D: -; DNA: TGCAGTGCGCCTACAGGGAGCACTGAAGCTTTCTTT; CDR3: CSAPTGSTEAFF
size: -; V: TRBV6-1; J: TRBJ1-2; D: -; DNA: TGTACCAGCAGTGAGGGCAGAGGATATGGCTACACCTTC; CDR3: CTSSEGRGYGYTF
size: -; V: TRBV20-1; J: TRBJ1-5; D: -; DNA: TGCAGTGCTACTCATCCAGAATATAGCAATCAGCCCCGGCATTTT; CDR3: CSATHPEYSNQPRHF
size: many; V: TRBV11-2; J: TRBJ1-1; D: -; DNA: TGTGCCAGCAGCTTAGTGGGAGGCTTGAGCACTGAAGCTTTCTTT; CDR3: CASSLVGGLSTEAFF
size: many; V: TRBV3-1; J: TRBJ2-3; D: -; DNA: TGTGCCAGCAGCCAACGAGCAGGGGGAGGAAATACGCAGTATTTT; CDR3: CASSQRAGGGNTQYF
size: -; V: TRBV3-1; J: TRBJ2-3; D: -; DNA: TGTGCCAGCAGCCAAGATTACAGTACGCAGTATTTC; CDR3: CASSQDYSTQYF
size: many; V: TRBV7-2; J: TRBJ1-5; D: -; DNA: TGTGCCAGCAGCTTAGCGGCGGGCCAGATTAGCAATCAGCCCCAGCATTTT; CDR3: CASSLAAGQISNQPQHF
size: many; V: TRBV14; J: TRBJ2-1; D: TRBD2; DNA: TGTGCCAGCAGCCACCCCCTAGCGGGCCCCGACAATGAGCAGTTCTTC; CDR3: CASSHPLAGPDNEQFF
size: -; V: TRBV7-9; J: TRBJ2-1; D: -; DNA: TGCGCCAGCAGCTTAGGTCGGGGCCCACAAGAGACCCAGTTCTTC; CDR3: CASSLGRGPQETQFF
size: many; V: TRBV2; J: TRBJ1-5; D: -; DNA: TGTGCCAGCAGCGGAGGACCGGATAGCAATCAGCCCCAGCATTTT; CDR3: CASSGGPDSNQPQHF
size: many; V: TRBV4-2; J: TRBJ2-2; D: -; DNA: TGTGCCAGCAGCCAAGTAGCTTCTACCGGGGAGCTGTTTTTT; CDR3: CASSQVASTGELFF
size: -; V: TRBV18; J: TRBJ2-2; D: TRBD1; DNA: TGTTCCAGCTCACCACAACAGTGGGCGAACACAGGGGAGCTTTTTTTT; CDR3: CSSSPQQWANTGELFF
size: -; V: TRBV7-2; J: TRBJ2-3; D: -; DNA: TGCGCCAGCGCAGATTCAGGGACAAGCACAGATACGCAGTATTTT; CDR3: CASADSGTSTDTQYF
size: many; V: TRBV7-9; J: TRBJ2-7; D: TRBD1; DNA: TGTGCCAGCAGCTACGCCGGGACAGGGGGATACGAGCAGTACTTC; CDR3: CASSYAGTGGYEQYF
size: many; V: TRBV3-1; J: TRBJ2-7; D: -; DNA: TGTGCCAGCAGCCATCATGGCAGGGAGGCGTACGAGCAGTACTTC; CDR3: CASSHHGREAYEQYF
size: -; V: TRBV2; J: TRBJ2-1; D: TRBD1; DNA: TGTGCCAGCAATATAGGACAGGGTGAGCAGTTCTTC; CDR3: CASNIGQGEQFF
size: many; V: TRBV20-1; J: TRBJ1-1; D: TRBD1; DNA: TGCAGTGCTAACAGGGGTTTTACTGAAGCTTTCTTT; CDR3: CSANRGFTEAFF
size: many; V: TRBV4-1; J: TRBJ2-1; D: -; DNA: TGCGCCAGCAGCCGAGACGACTCGAGCGCGACCCCCTACAATGAGCAGTTCTTC; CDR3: CASSRDDSSATPYNEQFF
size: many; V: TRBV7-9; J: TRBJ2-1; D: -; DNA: TGTGCCAGCAGCTCACCGGGTACAGGGATGAGCTCCTACAATGAGCAGTTCTTC; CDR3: CASSSPGTGMSSYNEQFF
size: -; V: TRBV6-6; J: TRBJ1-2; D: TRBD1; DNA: TGTGCCAGCAGTTACTATATTAGGACAGGGGGAGGCTATGGCTACACCTTC; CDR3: CASSYYIRTGGGYGYTF
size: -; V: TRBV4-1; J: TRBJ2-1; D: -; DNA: TGCTCCATCAGCCAATATGTATTATACAATGAGCAGTTCTTC; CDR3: CSISQYVLYNEQFF
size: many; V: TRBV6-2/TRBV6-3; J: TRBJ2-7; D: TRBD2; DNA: TGTGCCAGCAGTCGGGGACTAGCGGGAGTCCCCTACGAGCAGTACTTC; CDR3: CASSRGLAGVPYEQYF
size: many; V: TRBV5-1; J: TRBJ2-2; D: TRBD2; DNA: TGCGCCAGCAGCAATCTAGCGGAAAACACCGGGGAGCTGTTTTTT; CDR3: CASSNLAENTGELFF
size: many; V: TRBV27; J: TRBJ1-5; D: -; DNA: TGTGCCAGCAGTGACAGGCGGAGTCAGCCCCAGCATTTT; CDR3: CASSDRRSQPQHF
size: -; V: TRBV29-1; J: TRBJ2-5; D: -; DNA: TGCAGCGCCAAGGGTAGTTCTAGGTTGGAGACCCAGTACTTC; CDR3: CSAKGSSRLETQYF
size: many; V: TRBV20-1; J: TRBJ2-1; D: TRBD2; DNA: TGCAGTGCCGAGACTAGCGGGAGGGTTAATGAGCAGTTCTTC; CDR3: CSAETSGRVNEQFF
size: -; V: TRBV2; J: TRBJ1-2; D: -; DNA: TGTGCCAGCAATGAAGATGCTAACTATGGGTACACCTTC; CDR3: CASNEDANYGYTF
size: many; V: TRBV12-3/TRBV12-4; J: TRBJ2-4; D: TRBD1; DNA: TGTGCCAGCGGGCAGACAGGGTCCAAAAACATTCAGTACTTC; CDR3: CASGQTGSKNIQYF
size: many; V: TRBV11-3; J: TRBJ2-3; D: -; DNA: TGTGCCAGCAGCTTCGGTAGCGGACTAAGCACAGATACGCAGTATTTT; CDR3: CASSFGSGLSTDTQYF
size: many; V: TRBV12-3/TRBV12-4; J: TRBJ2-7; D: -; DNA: TGTGCCAGCAGCCTGACAGAGAACTACGAGCAGTACTTC; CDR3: CASSLTENYEQYF
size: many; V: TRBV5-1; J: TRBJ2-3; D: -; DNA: TGCGCCAGCAGCTTCAGAGATGTCACAGATACGCAGTATTTT; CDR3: CASSFRDVTDTQYF
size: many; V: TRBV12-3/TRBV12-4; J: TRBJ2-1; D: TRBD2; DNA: TGTGCCAGCAGCCTTATACTAGCGGGGGGATACAATGAGCAGTTCTTC; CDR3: CASSLILAGGYNEQFF
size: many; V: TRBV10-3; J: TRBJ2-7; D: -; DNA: TGTGCCATCAGTGCCCCCCCAGGTCAGTACTTC; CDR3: CAISAPPGQYF